This T cell receptor beta chain was recovered during a study of vaccination effects on CD4 cells after COVID-19. ViraFEST assay sequencing came after antigen-specific CD4+ T cells were expanded with viral peptide pools. Culturing for 9 to 10 days preceded CD4+ T cell isolation. People in the vaccine group had not been infected with SARS-CoV-2 before, and their nucleocapsid antibodies were negative. In the cultures, half the medium was exchanged for IL-2 medium on days 3 and 7. The V and J ends lost 6 bases and 0 bases respectively, with 8 bases between them. CDR1 MNHEY and CDR2 SMNVEV come from the germline V gene (reference sequence). The CDR3 spans 13 residues. The table came from immunoSEQ multiplex PCR; TCRdb's copy has only in-frame clones and leaves some out. The sample contains roughly 41,000 clones, 66% of which appear only once. Findings and limits, study-wide: Late after vaccination, infection- and vaccine-induced clones showed marked clonal contraction.

Concerning this clone: Antigen unknown.

The specimen was CD4+ T cells from PBMCs cultured with HCoV-OC43 spike peptides, collected before COVID-19 vaccination. Subset specified: HCoV-OC43 spike overlapping peptide pool stimulation. The TCR originated in a human donor who received a COVID-19 vaccine. The gene calls are TRBV27 and TRBJ1-1; D remains unclear. The CDR3 DNA follows: TGTGCCAGCAGCACAATGTTGAACACTGAAGCTTTCTTT. This encodes CASSTMLNTEAFF.